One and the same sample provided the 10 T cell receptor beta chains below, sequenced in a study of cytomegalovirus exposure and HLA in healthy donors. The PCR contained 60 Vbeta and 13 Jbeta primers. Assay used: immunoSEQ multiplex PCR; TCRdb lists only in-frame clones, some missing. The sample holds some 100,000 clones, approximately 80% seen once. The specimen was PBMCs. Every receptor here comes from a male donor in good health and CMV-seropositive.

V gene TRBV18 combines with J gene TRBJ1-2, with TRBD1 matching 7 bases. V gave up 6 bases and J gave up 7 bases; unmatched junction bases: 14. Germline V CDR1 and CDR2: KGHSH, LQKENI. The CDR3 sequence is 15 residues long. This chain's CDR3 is CASSSGTVYLSGYTF. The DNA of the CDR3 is TGTGCCAGCTCGTCCGGGACAGTGTATCTATCTGGCTACACCTTC.

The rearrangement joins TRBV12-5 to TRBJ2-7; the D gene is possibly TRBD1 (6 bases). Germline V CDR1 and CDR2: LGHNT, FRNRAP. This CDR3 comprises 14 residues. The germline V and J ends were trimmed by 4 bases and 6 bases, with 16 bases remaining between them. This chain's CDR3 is CASGSGHGPSEQYF. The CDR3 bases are TGTGCTAGTGGTTCGGGACACGGGCCGTCCGAGCAGTACTTC. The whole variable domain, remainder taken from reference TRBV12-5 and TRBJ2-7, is DARVTQTPRHKVTEMGQEVTMRCQPILGHNTVFWYRQTMMQGLELLAYFRNRAPLDDSGMPKDRFSAEMPDATLATLKIQPSEPRDSAVYFCASGSGHGPSEQYFGPGTRLTVT.

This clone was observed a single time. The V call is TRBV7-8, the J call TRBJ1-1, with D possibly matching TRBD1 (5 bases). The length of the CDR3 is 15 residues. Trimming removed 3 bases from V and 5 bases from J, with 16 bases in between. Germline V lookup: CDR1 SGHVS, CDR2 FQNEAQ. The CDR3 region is CASSFQGQSKTEAFF. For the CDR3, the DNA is TGTGCCAGCAGCTTTCAGGGCCAGTCCAAAACTGAAGCTTTCTTT.

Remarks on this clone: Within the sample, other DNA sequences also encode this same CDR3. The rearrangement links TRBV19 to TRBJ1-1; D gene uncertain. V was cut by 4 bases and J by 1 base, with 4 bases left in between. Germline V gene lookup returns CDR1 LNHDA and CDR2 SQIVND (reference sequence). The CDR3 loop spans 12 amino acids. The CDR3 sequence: CASSRQNTEAFF. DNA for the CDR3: TGTGCCAGTAGTAGGCAGAACACTGAAGCTTTCTTT. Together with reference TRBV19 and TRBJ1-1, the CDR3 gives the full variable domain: DGGITQSPKYLFRKEGQNVTLSCEQNLNHDAMYWYRQDPGQGLRLIYYSQIVNDFQKGDIAEGYSVSREKKESFPLTVTSAQKNPTAFYLCASSRQNTEAFFGQGTRLTVV.

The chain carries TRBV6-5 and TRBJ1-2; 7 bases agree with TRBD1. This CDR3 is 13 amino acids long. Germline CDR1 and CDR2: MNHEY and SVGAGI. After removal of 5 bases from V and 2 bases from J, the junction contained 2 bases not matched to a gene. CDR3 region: CASSRQGNYGYTF. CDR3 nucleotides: TGTGCCAGCAGTAGACAGGGAAACTATGGCTACACCTTC.

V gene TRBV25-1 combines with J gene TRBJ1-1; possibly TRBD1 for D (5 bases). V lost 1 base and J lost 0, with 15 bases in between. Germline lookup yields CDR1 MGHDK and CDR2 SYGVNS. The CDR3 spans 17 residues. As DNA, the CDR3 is TGTGCCAGCAGTGAATCGAGTCTAGGGGCGATGAACACTGAAGCTTTCTTT. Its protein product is CASSESSLGAMNTEAFF.

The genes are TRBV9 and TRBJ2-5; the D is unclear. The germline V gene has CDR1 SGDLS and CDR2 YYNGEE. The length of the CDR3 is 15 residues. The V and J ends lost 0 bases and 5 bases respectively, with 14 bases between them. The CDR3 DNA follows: TGTGCCAGCAGCGTAGGTCCGGGTAGAAGGGAGACCCAGTACTTC. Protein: CASSVGPGRRETQYF.

CDR3 loop: CASSTGTGARGYTF. The DNA for the CDR3 is TGTGCCAGCAGCACCGGGACAGGGGCGAGGGGCTACACCTTC. The V gene is TRBV6-5, the J gene TRBJ1-2, with TRBD1 matching 10 bases. Germline CDR1 MNHEY, CDR2 SVGAGI. The length of the CDR3 is 14 residues. J gave up 8 bases and V 6 bases, and 9 bases lay outside the gene matches.

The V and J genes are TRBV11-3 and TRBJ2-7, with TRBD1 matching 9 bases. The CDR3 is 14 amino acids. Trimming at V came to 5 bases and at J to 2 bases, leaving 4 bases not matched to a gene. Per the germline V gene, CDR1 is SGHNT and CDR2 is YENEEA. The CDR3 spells CASSRGTGTYEQYF. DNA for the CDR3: TGTGCCAGCAGCAGAGGGACAGGGACCTACGAGCAGTACTTC.

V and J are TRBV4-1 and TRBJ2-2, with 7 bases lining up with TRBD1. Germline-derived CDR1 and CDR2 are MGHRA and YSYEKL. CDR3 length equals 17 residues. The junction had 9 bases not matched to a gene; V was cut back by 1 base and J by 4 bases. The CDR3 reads CASSQVRTGRSTGELFF. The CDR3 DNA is TGCGCCAGCAGCCAAGTGAGGACAGGTCGAAGCACCGGGGAGCTGTTTTTT.